These T cell receptor beta chains were read from a single sample in a study of cytomegalovirus exposure and HLA in healthy donors. Assay: immunoSEQ multiplex PCR; the TCRdb copy retains only in-frame clones and omits some. The sample has roughly 200,000 clones; 70% to 85% are singletons. Sequenced sample: PBMCs. The receptor source for this set is a woman in her twenties or thirties in good health and CMV-seropositive. Each CDR3 is given with its conserved first and last residue. The D gene is left open where the match is weak. Some rows mark clone size as missing; the rest say once, few, many or name a class of expanded clone.

clone size	V gene	D gene	J gene	CDR3 length	CDR3 DNA	CDR3 protein
-	TRBV7-2	TRBD1	TRBJ2-5	17	TGTGCCAGCAGCCATCAAAGAATCACAGGGGGCTTGGAGACCCAGTACTTC	CASSHQRITGGLETQYF
-	TRBV6-1	-	TRBJ1-2	14	TGTGCCAGCAGTGAATGGCGTGGGGGCAATGGCTACACCTTC	CASSEWRGGNGYTF
-	TRBV27	TRBD2	TRBJ2-1	15	TGTGCCAGCAGTGCTCTAGCGGTCTCCTACAATGAGCAGTTCTTC	CASSALAVSYNEQFF
few	TRBV11-2	TRBD2	TRBJ2-7	15	TGTGCCAGCAGCCTACTAGCGGGGGGTGGTTACGAGCAGTACTTC	CASSLLAGGGYEQYF
once	TRBV5-1	-	TRBJ2-3	15	TGCGCCAGCAGCTTGGACTCCCCTAGCACAGATACGCAGTATTTT	CASSLDSPSTDTQYF
-	TRBV11-2	TRBD2	TRBJ2-7	15	TGTGCCAGCAGTCGGACTAGCGGCCTGGCTGGGGAGCAGTACTTC	CASSRTSGLAGEQYF
-	TRBV19	-	TRBJ1-1	13	TGTGCCAGTAGAGGTTCAGGGCTTACTGAAGCTTTCTTT	CASRGSGLTEAFF
-	TRBV6-1	TRBD1	TRBJ1-6	16	TGTGCCAGCAGTGCGTCACAGGGGGTCTATAATTCACCCCTCCACTTT	CASSASQGVYNSPLHF
-	TRBV10-3	-	TRBJ2-7	14	TGTGCCATCAGTGGGCCCACAGGTTCCTACGAGCAGTACTTC	CAISGPTGSYEQYF
-	TRBV9	-	TRBJ2-5	12	TGTGCCAGCAGCCTCCCGAGGAGGGACCAGTACTTC	CASSLPRRDQYF
-	TRBV15	TRBD2	TRBJ2-1	17	TGTGCCACCAGCAGAGATCGGGTGATAGCGGGAGAATCTGAGCAGTTCTTC	CATSRDRVIAGESEQFF
-	TRBV5-4	-	TRBJ1-4	13	TGTGCCAGCAGCTTGGGACAGGACGAAAAACTGTTTTTT	CASSLGQDEKLFF
few	TRBV6-5	TRBD1	TRBJ1-2	13	TGTGCCAGCAGTTTCGGACAGGGAGATGGCTACACCTTC	CASSFGQGDGYTF
-	TRBV7-9	TRBD1	TRBJ1-6	15	TGTGCCAGCAGCCTGTCTGAGACAGGGTCTTCACCCCTCCACTTT	CASSLSETGSSPLHF
-	TRBV6-1	-	TRBJ2-1	14	TGTGCCAGCAGTGATCTTATCACAGACAATGAGCAGTTCTTC	CASSDLITDNEQFF
-	TRBV2	TRBD2	TRBJ2-3	16	TGTGCCAGCAGTGAAGTTCCGGGAGGGCGCACAGATACGCAGTATTTT	CASSEVPGGRTDTQYF
-	TRBV11-3	-	TRBJ1-4	13	TGTGCCAGTACCGGGAGGCTGGGGGAAAAACTGTTTTTT	CASTGRLGEKLFF
-	TRBV7-2	-	TRBJ2-7	11	TGTGCCAGCAGCCTCAGCGACGAGCAGTACTTC	CASSLSDEQYF
-	TRBV5-1	TRBD2	TRBJ2-1	15	TGCGCCAGCGTGACCGGGACTAGCGGGGTCAATGAGCAGTTCTTC	CASVTGTSGVNEQFF
-	TRBV7-2	-	TRBJ1-6	14	TGTGCCAGCAGCCCGACAGCTACCAATTCACCCCTCCACTTT	CASSPTATNSPLHF
-	TRBV7-9	TRBD1	TRBJ1-2	16	TGTGCCAGCAGCTTCGGGTTGGCAGGGGGCATGGCAGGCTACACCTTC	CASSFGLAGGMAGYTF
-	TRBV27	TRBD1	TRBJ1-1	13	TGTGCCAGCGGGGGGACAGGGAACACTGAAGCTTTCTTT	CASGGTGNTEAFF
-	TRBV18	-	TRBJ1-5	14	TGTGCCAGCTCACCAAACCAGGGCAATCAGCCCCAGCATTTT	CASSPNQGNQPQHF
once	TRBV30	TRBD1	TRBJ1-1	13	TGTGCCTGGGATGGGACAGGGTCCACTGAAGCTTTCTTT	CAWDGTGSTEAFF
-	TRBV4-1	-	TRBJ1-1	15	TGCGCCAGCAGCCAAAAGGCGACAGGTAAAACTGAAGCTTTCTTT	CASSQKATGKTEAFF
once	TRBV27	TRBD2	TRBJ2-7	15	TGTGCCAGCAGTTTTTTCGGGACTAGCCGCTACGAGCAGTACTTC	CASSFFGTSRYEQYF
-	TRBV6-5	-	TRBJ2-1	15	TGTGCCAGCAGTTACAGGTATACAGGGAACGATGAGCAGTTCTTC	CASSYRYTGNDEQFF
-	TRBV29-1	TRBD1	TRBJ1-3	13	TGCAGCGTTTTGACAGGGGGCACAGACACCATATATTTT	CSVLTGGTDTIYF
-	TRBV7-9	TRBD1	TRBJ1-4	14	TGTGCCAGCAGCTTACGGACAGGGGCTGAAAAACTGTTTTTT	CASSLRTGAEKLFF
-	TRBV5-1	TRBD1	TRBJ2-7	13	TGCGCCAGCAGACGGACAGGGGACTACGAGCAGTACTTC	CASRRTGDYEQYF
-	TRBV12-5	TRBD2	TRBJ2-1	15	TGTGCTAGTGGTCCCCGACTAGCGGGAGTAAATGAGCAGTTCTTC	CASGPRLAGVNEQFF
few	TRBV5-1	TRBD2	TRBJ2-3	17	TGCGCCAGCAGCCCGTTCCCAACTAGCGGAAACACAGATACGCAGTATTTT	CASSPFPTSGNTDTQYF
-	TRBV5-5	-	TRBJ2-5	14	TGTGCCAGCAGCCCCCGGGATTTACAAGAGACCCAGTACTTC	CASSPRDLQETQYF
few	TRBV7-2	-	TRBJ2-1	15	TGTGCCAGCAGCTTAGACAAAGGACAGTACAATGAGCAGTTCTTC	CASSLDKGQYNEQFF
-	TRBV11-2	-	TRBJ1-1	14	TGTGCCAGCAGCTTCGGGGGGGATAACACTGAAGCTTTCTTT	CASSFGGDNTEAFF
-	TRBV11-2	-	TRBJ1-4	14	TGTGCCAGCAGCTTTGGGGAGTATAATGAAAAACTGTTTTTT	CASSFGEYNEKLFF
-	TRBV19	TRBD1	TRBJ1-2	14	TGTGCCACGTATTACGGGGACAGGGCCTATGGCTACACCTTC	CATYYGDRAYGYTF
-	TRBV12-2	-	TRBJ2-1	17	TGTGCAAGTCGCGCGCGCCGAAACGGACTCGGCAACAATGAGCAGTTCTTC	CASRARRNGLGNNEQFF
-	TRBV6-5	TRBD2	TRBJ2-1	16	TGTGCCAGCAGTTCCCCTAGCGGGAGATACTACAATGAGCAGTTCTTC	CASSSPSGRYYNEQFF
once	TRBV29-1	-	TRBJ1-1	9	TGCAGCGACAGGAGTGAAGCTTTCTTT	CSDRSEAFF
-	TRBV9	-	TRBJ1-1	14	TGTGCCAGCAGCGTAGGCGGACCGGGGACTGAAGCTTTCTTT	CASSVGGPGTEAFF